This record concerns one TCR beta chain sequence. The CDR3 spans 14 residues. V lost 2 bases to trimming and J lost 2 bases, with 7 bases between them. In germline, CDR1 is MNHNS, CDR2 SASEGT. In the original analysis: Estimation of nucleated cell counts was performed using reference gene primer amplification. Generated by immunoSEQ multiplex PCR, the TCRdb table keeps only in-frame clones and is missing some. The V and J calls and clone size are taken from that table; D and trimming were inferred from the DNA. The sample records 95,000 to 150,000 clones, just under 80% being singletons. The entry originates in a study of blood T cell repertoires in COVID-19. On the study more broadly: Whether acute or convalescent, the COVID-19 samples came from the United States, Italy and Spain. In each case, the material was cDNA or gDNA derived from T cells, B-cell-depleted T cells, or PBMCs.

The clonotype was recovered from a man aged 55 to 70 with active or convalescent COVID-19. The rearrangement uses TRBV6-1 and TRBJ1-3; no firm D call. Sequencing was carried out using peripheral blood. The CDR3 sequence is CASSEKSAGNTIYF. In DNA, the CDR3 is TGTGCCAGCAGTGAAAAATCCGCTGGAAACACCATATATTTT.